The 15 T cell receptor beta chains reported below all come from one sample, sequenced in a study of CD8+CD57+ T cells in acquired aplastic anemia. TCR beta VDJ and CDR3 profiles were obtained from a genomic DNA template. From the reads, TCRdb called clonotypes with MiXCR, one entry per CDR3 protein. This table has roughly 250,000 distinct CDR3 sequences, 82% appearing once. Patients included in sequencing had previously demonstrated CD8+CD57+ cell expansion by flow cytometry. Sequencing was performed on sorted CD4+, CD8+, or CD8+CD57+ T cells (not recorded which) from PBMCs. These receptor sequences come from a human donor with aplastic anemia.

Note on this clonotype: At one end, the junction sequence differs from germline, possibly due to a read error. The rearrangement uses TRBV9 and TRBJ2-3, with D maybe TRBD2 (5 bases). This CDR3 contains 14 residues. The germline V gene encodes CDR1 SGDLS and CDR2 YYNGEE. As DNA, the CDR3 is TGTGCCAGCAGCGTAGGGGGAGAGCGCACTGCTACGCATTTT. Protein: CASSVGGERTATHF.

This clonotype showed up just once. Because the CDR3 is missing its conserved closing phenylalanine or tryptophan, this is likely a read error. No DNA is shown, since the ends of the CDR3 on it are uncertain; the CDR3 is the one TCRdb lists. This chain uses TRBV2 with TRBJ2-3; the table's D call, TRBD2, was not checked against the DNA. Counting both end residues, the CDR3 totals 14 amino acids. Per germline, CDR1 SNHLY and CDR2 FYNNEI. CDR3 protein: CASSLAGDPHTLYL.

The CDR3 DNA is TGTGCCAGCAGCTTAAGACAGGAAAACTATGGCTACACCTTC. Its protein product is CASSLRQENYGYTF. The rearrangement joins TRBV7-9 to TRBJ1-2, with D possibly matching TRBD1 (6 bases). Germline CDR1 and CDR2: SEHNR and FQNEAQ (reference sequence). Trimming removed 2 bases at V and 2 bases at J, with 9 bases between. The CDR3 sequence is 14 residues long.

The rearrangement links TRBV19 to TRBJ1-3; D gene ambiguous. Germline CDR1 reads LNHDA; CDR2 reads SQIVND (reference sequence). V shed 7 bases and J shed 0 bases, with 10 bases lying between them. The CDR3 is made up of 14 amino acids. CDR3 DNA: TGTGCCAGTACTCTCATGAGCTCTGGAAACACCATATATTTT. It codes for CASTLMSSGNTIYF. Full variable domain (outside the CDR3, taken from reference TRBV19 and TRBJ1-3): DGGITQSPKYLFRKEGQNVTLSCEQNLNHDAMYWYRQDPGQGLRLIYYSQIVNDFQKGDIAEGYSVSREKKESFPLTVTSAQKNPTAFYLCASTLMSSGNTIYFGEGSWLTVV.

The chain joins TRBV9 to TRBJ1-2; no reliable D call. V lost 4 bases, J lost 6 bases, and 19 bases lay in between. The V gene's germline CDR1 is SGDLS and CDR2 YYNGEE. This CDR3 is 15 amino acids long. The CDR3 bases are TGTGCCAGCAGCTTCCCTCTCGCTGATGAGAATGGCTACACCTTC. It specifies CASSFPLADENGYTF.

This clonotype was found many times. The rearrangement joins TRBV29-1 to TRBJ2-2, with 11 bases identical to TRBD1. Germline trimming cut 6 bases from V and 0 bases from J; bases unmatched to any gene: 3. Germline V gene data show CDR1 as SQVTM and CDR2 as ANQGSEA. The CDR3 is 15 amino acids. CDR3 sequence reads: CSVWTGGANTGELFF. The DNA for the CDR3 is TGCAGCGTCTGGACAGGGGGCGCGAACACCGGGGAGCTGTTTTTT.

With respect to this clonotype: Its ends do not fully match the called genes, so a read error is possible. This CDR3 reads CASSVAGAPDTQHF. The CDR3 DNA reads TGTGCCAGCAGCGTAGCGGGCGCTCCCGATACGCAACATTTT. This sequence joins TRBV9 and TRBJ2-3, with D unresolved. This CDR3 spans 14 amino acids. Looked up from germline, CDR1 is SGDLS and CDR2 is YYNGEE.

Regarding this clonotype: Because the CDR3's place on the DNA is in doubt, the DNA is left out and the CDR3 is given as listed by TCRdb. This chain links TRBV19 with TRBJ2-7. Looked up from germline, CDR1 is LNHDA and CDR2 is SQIVND (reference sequence). The CDR3 length equals 16 residues, ends included. The CDR3 sequence: CASSIAREAYNEQFFV.

This rearrangement joins TRBV2 to TRBJ2-7, with D possibly called TRBD1 or TRBD2 (5 bases each). The CDR3 is made up of 13 amino acids. V lost 8 bases to trimming and J lost 9 bases, with 20 bases between them. CDR1 SNHLY and CDR2 FYNNEI come from the germline V gene. The CDR3 protein is CASGLGDPDAQYV. In DNA form, the CDR3 reads TGTGCCAGCGGCTTGGGGGATCCCGACGCGCAGTACGTC.

For this clonotype: The conserved phenylalanine or tryptophan is not found at the CDR3 terminus, so this likely reflects a read error. The limits of the CDR3 on the DNA are not certain, so only TCRdb's listed CDR3 is given. The chain uses TRBV2 and TRBJ1-1. The CDR3 sequence runs 16 residues, both termini included. The germline V gene encodes CDR1 SNHLY and CDR2 FYNNEI. CDR3 residues: CASSETYSNQHQHFFY.

The genes are TRBV11-3 and TRBJ2-3, with 9 positions matching TRBD1. Trimming cost V 3 bases and J 10 bases; bases outside gene matches: 2. CDR3 size: 12 residues. Germline values: CDR1 SGHNT, CDR2 YENEEA. In nucleotides, the CDR3 is TGTGCCAGCAGCTTGGACAGGGGTGCGCAGTATTTT. This translates into CASSLDRGAQYF.

Worth noting for this clonotype: Because it lacks the conserved phenylalanine or tryptophan at the end, this CDR3 is likely a read error. The DNA is left out, because the CDR3 cannot be placed on it with certainty; the CDR3 is given as TCRdb lists it. This chain uses TRBV7-9 with TRBJ2-3; TRBD1, the table's D call, was not compared with the DNA. The CDR3 length equals 13 residues, ends included. Germline CDR1 is SEHNR and CDR2 is FQNEAQ (reference sequence). The CDR3 loop reads CASSDGGSYRAYV.

The chain recombines TRBV11-3 with TRBJ2-3, with D perhaps TRBD1 or TRBD2 (6 bases each). The CDR3 has 14 residues. Germline CDR1 is SGHNT and CDR2 is YENEEA. V shed 1 base and J shed 5 bases, with 10 bases lying between them. The CDR3, as DNA: TGTGCCAGCAGCTTAGGGGGGGCTGAAGATACGCAGTATTTT. It is translated as CASSLGGAEDTQYF.

This chain links TRBV7-6 with TRBJ1-4; the match to TRBD1 covers 7 bases. With 4 bases clipped from V and 14 bases from J, the junction kept 19 bases outside the gene matches. The CDR3 consists of 16 residues. The germline CDR1 and CDR2 sequences are SGHVS and FNYEAQ. This CDR3 is CASSSAQGGTNDNLFF. For the CDR3, the DNA is TGTGCCAGCAGCTCGGCGCAGGGGGGGACTAATGACAATCTGTTTTTT.

This clonotype was observed a few times. The V gene is TRBV2, the J gene TRBJ2-1; D is perhaps TRBD1 or TRBD2 (6 bases each). V lost 8 bases, J lost 12 bases, and 29 bases lay in between. CDR3 length: 16 amino acids. Germline CDR1 is SNHLY and CDR2 is FYNNEI. As DNA, the CDR3 is TGTGCCAGCGGCGAGGGGGGCGGAGACGGTCAGGATGTGCAGTTCTTC. It encodes CASGEGGGDGQDVQFF. The entire variable domain, with the rest obtained from reference TRBV2 and TRBJ2-1, is as follows: EPEVTQTPSHQVTQMGQEVILRCVPISNHLYFYWYRQILGQKVEFLVSFYNNEISEKSEIFDDQFSVERPDGSNFTLKIRSTKLEDSAMYFCASGEGGGDGQDVQFFGPGTRLTVL.